Below are 15 T cell receptor beta chains sequenced from a single sample in a study of blood T cell repertoires in COVID-19. Assay used: immunoSEQ multiplex PCR; TCRdb lists only in-frame clones, some missing. Of about 160,000 clones in the sample, roughly 82% were seen once. Input material: peripheral blood. The receptors were sampled from a woman aged 40 to 50 with COVID-19, enrolled during active disease.

The J gene is TRBJ2-7, the V gene TRBV10-1; 7 bases align to TRBD1. Germline V CDR1 and CDR2: WNHNN, SYGVQD (reference sequence). The CDR3 covers 13 residues. The V and J ends lost 1 base and 7 bases, in that order; junction bases with no gene match: 4. For the CDR3, the DNA is TGCGCCAGCAGTGAGTTTGGCAGGGGGGAGCAGTACTTC. It encodes CASSEFGRGEQYF.

This clone was picked up a small number of times. The V and J genes are TRBV3-1 (or the pseudogene TRBV3-2) and TRBJ2-7, with a tentative D call TRBD1 (6 bases). The CDR3 extends over 14 amino acids. V shed 4 bases and J shed 3 bases, with 13 bases lying between them. Germline CDR1 and CDR2: LGHDT and YNNKEL (reference sequence). CDR3 loop: CASSRLDSNYEQYF. The DNA of the CDR3 is TGTGCCAGCAGCCGCCTGGACAGTAACTACGAGCAGTACTTC.

V and J are TRBV5-4 and TRBJ2-5; perhaps TRBD2 as D (6 bases). The CDR3 is made up of 15 amino acids. CDR1 is SGHNT and CDR2 is YYREEE in the germline V gene (reference sequence). V dropped 3 bases and J dropped 4 bases, with 16 bases sitting between them. The CDR3 nucleotides read TGTGCCAGCAGCTATGACGGTGGGGGGATAGAGACCCAGTACTTC. Its translation: CASSYDGGGIETQYF. Together with reference TRBV5-4 and TRBJ2-5, the CDR3 gives the full variable domain: ETGVTQSPTHLIKTRGQQVTLRCSSQSGHNTVSWYQQALGQGPQFIFQYYREEENGRGNFPPRFSGLQFPNYSSELNVNALELDDSALYLCASSYDGGGIETQYFGPGTRLLVL.

V gene TRBV2 combines with J gene TRBJ2-3; the D is unclear. Trimming cost V 6 bases and J 5 bases, with 9 bases left between them. Germline CDR1 reads SNHLY; CDR2 reads FYNNEI. This CDR3 is 12 amino acids long. The CDR3, as DNA: TGTGCCAGCAGGAGTGAGGTAGATACGCAGTATTTT. Its translation: CASRSEVDTQYF.

This chain joins TRBV2 and TRBJ1-2, with D possibly matching TRBD1 (5 bases). The ends were cut back, 4 bases at V and 5 bases at J, with 14 bases in the middle. Looked up from germline, CDR1 is SNHLY and CDR2 is FYNNEI. CDR3 length: 14 amino acids. The chain's CDR3 is CASSVGAEGYGYTF. As DNA, the CDR3 is TGTGCCAGCAGTGTTGGGGCGGAGGGTTATGGCTACACCTTC.

V is TRBV5-1 and J is TRBJ1-1, with 7 bases identical to TRBD1. From germline, CDR1 is SGHRS and CDR2 YFSETQ. Trimming at V came to 3 bases and at J to 1 base, leaving 6 bases not matched to a gene. The length of the CDR3 is 15 residues. The CDR3 protein is CASSWGDSKNTEAFF. The CDR3 nucleotides read TGCGCCAGCAGCTGGGGGGACAGTAAGAACACTGAAGCTTTCTTT.

V usage is TRBV12-3 or TRBV12-4 and J usage is TRBJ1-1; D possibly corresponds to TRBD1 (6 bases). The CDR3 is 13 residues long. The V end lost 6 bases, the J end lost 4 bases, and 12 bases lay between the germline ends. Here the CDR3 reads CASRPRGFTEAFF. The DNA for the CDR3 is TGTGCCAGCAGACCCAGGGGCTTCACTGAAGCTTTCTTT.

DNA for the CDR3: TGTGCCAGCAGCGAGGGACTTCGAAACACCGGGGAGCTGTTTTTT. As protein: CASSEGLRNTGELFF. This rearrangement joins TRBV9 to TRBJ2-2, with TRBD2 as a possible D gene (6 bases). The CDR3 spans 15 residues. Germline CDR1 and CDR2: SGDLS and YYNGEE. Between the trimmed V and J ends, which lost 3 bases and 2 bases, there was a span of 11 bases.

The V and J genes are TRBV11-3 and TRBJ2-1; TRBD1 agrees at 7 bases. This CDR3 region has 16 residues. With 6 bases clipped from V and 7 bases from J, the junction kept 15 bases outside the gene matches. The germline V gene has CDR1 SGHNT and CDR2 YENEEA. CDR3: CASSHGQARQGNEQFF. CDR3 DNA sequence: TGTGCCAGCAGTCATGGACAGGCACGGCAAGGGAATGAGCAGTTCTTC.

Many counts were recorded for this clone. The CDR3: CASSHDILTGDYGYTF. The DNA for the CDR3 is TGTGCCAGCAGCCATGATATTCTAACAGGGGACTATGGCTACACCTTC. The V and J genes are TRBV11-2 and TRBJ1-2, with TRBD1 identical over 7 bases. The V and J ends lost 5 bases and 3 bases, in that order; junction bases with no gene match: 12. CDR1 is SGHAT and CDR2 is FQNNGV in the germline V gene. The CDR3 is 16 amino acids.

The chain recombines TRBV2 with TRBJ2-3, with D maybe TRBD2 (7 bases). The CDR3 totals 15 residues. V lost 6 bases and J lost 6, with 19 bases in between. The V gene's germline CDR1 is SNHLY and CDR2 FYNNEI. CDR3 in amino acids: CASRKMVRGADTQYF. In DNA, the CDR3 is TGTGCCAGCAGGAAGATGGTCCGGGGGGCCGATACGCAGTATTTT.

The chain couples TRBV28 to TRBJ2-4; TRBD1 agrees at 7 bases. The V gene's germline CDR1 is MDHEN and CDR2 SYDVKM. This CDR3 has 16 residues. Trimming took 2 bases from V and 0 from J; bases not matched to a gene: 4. CDR3 sequence reads: CASSLLGGIAKNIQYF. CDR3 DNA sequence: TGTGCCAGCAGTTTACTAGGGGGCATAGCCAAAAACATTCAGTACTTC.

This chain links TRBV7-9 with TRBJ2-7; TRBD1 might be the D (5 bases). Germline V CDR1 and CDR2: SEHNR, FQNEAQ (reference sequence). The ends were cut back, 5 bases at V and 2 bases at J, with 10 bases in the middle. This CDR3 region has 13 residues. The DNA of the CDR3 is TGTGCCAGCAGCCCAGGGTATCCCTACGAGCAGTACTTC. Protein sequence: CASSPGYPYEQYF. Complete variable domain (other parts from reference TRBV7-9 and TRBJ2-7): DTGVSQNPRHKITKRGQNVTFRCDPISEHNRLYWYRQTLGQGPEFLTYFQNEAQLEKSRLLSDRFSAERPKGSFSTLEIQRTEQGDSAMYLCASSPGYPYEQYFGPGTRLTVT.

This clone showed up just once. The rearrangement joins TRBV5-4 to TRBJ1-4, with 11 bases lining up with TRBD1. V lost 4 bases to trimming and J lost 7 bases; unmatched junction nucleotides: 6. The CDR3 consists of 15 residues. Germline loops: CDR1 SGHNT, CDR2 YYREEE (reference sequence). The DNA for the CDR3 is TGTGCCAGCAGCCGAGGGACAGGGGGAGGTGAAAAACTGTTTTTT. Its translation: CASSRGTGGGEKLFF.

This clone was detected once. The chain is built from TRBV7-9 and TRBJ1-4; D gene ambiguous. CDR1 is SEHNR and CDR2 is FQNEAQ in the germline V gene (reference sequence). The CDR3 runs to 15 residues. V was clipped by 3 bases and J by 3 bases, with 11 bases between them. CDR3 protein: CASSFPSTANEKLFF. DNA of the CDR3: TGTGCCAGCAGCTTCCCAAGTACGGCTAATGAAAAACTGTTTTTT.